These T cell receptor beta chains were read from a single sample in a study of shared clonotypes between healthy human individuals. Profiling relied on immunoSEQ multiplex PCR, and the TCRdb table lists in-frame clones only, not all of them. Among over 2 million clones listed, 95% were seen once. Sequencing was performed on naive CD4+ T cells sorted from blood. Receptors originate from a man aged 18 to 30 in good health. Each CDR3 is given with its conserved first and last residue. Fields, in order: D gene, V gene, J gene, clone size, CDR3 protein, CDR3 DNA. The D gene is left open where the match is weak. Rows give clone size only sometimes, using once, few, many, or a class for an expanded clone.

>.|TRBV6-1|TRBJ2-7|.
CASSQGIGEQYF
TGTGCCAGCAGCCAGGGAATCGGGGAGCAGTACTTC
>TRBD1|TRBV9|TRBJ2-7|.
CASSPQTGGSQQYF
TGTGCCAGCAGCCCACAGACAGGGGGCTCCCAGCAGTACTTC
>.|TRBV28|TRBJ2-3|.
CASSLTGRGRIDTQYF
TGTGCCAGCAGCCTAACGGGCAGGGGACGAATAGATACGCAGTATTTT
>.|TRBV4-3|TRBJ2-2|.
CASSQVRQNTGELFF
TGCGCCAGCAGCCAAGTACGACAGAACACCGGGGAGCTGTTTTTT
>.|TRBV5-4|TRBJ1-2|.
CASSSSGTVFGYTF
TGTGCCAGCAGCTCATCCGGGACCGTGTTCGGCTACACCTTC
>.|TRBV21-1|TRBJ1-5|.
CASSKAGYGQGATQPQHF
TGTGCCAGCAGCAAAGCGGGCTATGGACAGGGGGCAACTCAGCCCCAGCATTTT
>.|TRBV5-1|TRBJ2-1|.
CASSLTGPEQFF
TGCGCCAGCAGCTTAACAGGCCCCGAGCAGTTCTTC
>.|TRBV6-5|TRBJ2-2|.
CASSYTTGELFF
TGTGCCAGCAGTTACACGACCGGGGAGCTGTTTTTT
>.|TRBV6-5|TRBJ1-2|once
CASSYSTGVESGYTF
TGTGCCAGCAGTTACTCAACAGGTGTAGAGAGTGGCTACACCTTC
>TRBD1|TRBV27|TRBJ2-2|.
CASSLGTGGFGELFF
TGTGCCAGCAGTTTAGGGACAGGGGGTTTCGGGGAGCTGTTTTTT
>TRBD1|TRBV5-1|TRBJ2-2|.
CASSLSPTGAGTGELFF
TGCGCCAGCAGCTTATCCCCCACAGGGGCCGGCACCGGGGAGCTGTTTTTT
>TRBD1|TRBV11-1|TRBJ1-1|.
CASSFTGGENTEAFF
TGTGCCAGCAGCTTCACAGGGGGAGAGAACACTGAAGCTTTCTTT
>TRBD1|TRBV10-3|TRBJ2-7|.
CAISGFSPGQGKDEQYF
TGTGCCATCAGTGGGTTCTCGCCGGGACAGGGGAAAGACGAGCAGTACTTC
>TRBD2|TRBV4-1|TRBJ2-7|.
CASSHPPGLAMYF
TGCGCCAGCAGCCATCCTCCGGGACTAGCGATGTACTTC
>TRBD1|TRBV6-1|TRBJ1-1|.
CASYDREDVTEAFF
TGTGCCAGCTACGACAGGGAAGACGTCACTGAAGCTTTCTTT
>TRBD1|TRBV11-2|TRBJ2-2|once
CASTRQGASTGELFF
TGTGCCAGCACTCGACAGGGGGCTAGCACCGGGGAGCTGTTTTTT
>.|TRBV2|TRBJ2-4|once
CASSVSSLAKNIQYF
TGTGCCAGCAGTGTATCTTCCTTAGCCAAAAACATTCAGTACTTC
>.|TRBV2|TRBJ2-2|.
CASRRDFNTGELFF
TGTGCCAGCAGGAGGGACTTCAACACCGGGGAGCTGTTTTTT
>.|TRBV7-9|TRBJ2-7|.
CASSLAGGHEQYF
TGTGCCAGCAGCTTAGCCGGGGGCCACGAGCAGTACTTC
>TRBD1|TRBV27|TRBJ1-3|.
CASSSQGAKGNTIYF
TGTGCCAGCAGTTCCCAGGGGGCAAAAGGAAACACCATATATTTT
>TRBD2|TRBV19|TRBJ2-7|.
CASSALAGGTYEQYF
TGTGCCAGTAGTGCCTTAGCGGGAGGGACCTACGAGCAGTACTTC
>.|TRBV20-1|TRBJ1-2|.
CSAQRGNGYTF
TGCAGTGCACAGCGAGGGAATGGCTACACCTTC
>.|TRBV2|TRBJ2-2|.
CASSEVPGLGTGELFF
TGTGCCAGCAGTGAAGTGCCGGGCTTGGGCACCGGGGAGCTGTTTTTT
>TRBD2|TRBV9|TRBJ2-3|.
CASSPQAGTSDTQYF
TGTGCCAGCAGCCCTCAAGCGGGAACCTCAGATACGCAGTATTTT
>TRBD1|TRBV9|TRBJ1-2|.
CASSAPTGGGTYGYTF
TGTGCCAGCAGCGCCCCCACAGGGGGCGGCACCTATGGCTACACCTTC
>.|TRBV4-1|TRBJ2-7|once
CASSQSGAQWRAEQYF
TGCGCCAGCAGCCAGTCCGGGGCCCAGTGGAGGGCCGAGCAGTACTTC
>.|TRBV5-1|TRBJ2-5|.
CASSFVDPQETQYF
TGCGCCAGCAGCTTTGTTGACCCCCAAGAGACCCAGTACTTC
>.|TRBV10-1|TRBJ2-5|.
CASSESRGEETQYF
TGCGCCAGCAGTGAGTCCCGGGGTGAGGAGACCCAGTACTTC